The 15 T cell receptor beta chains reported below all come from one sample, sequenced in a study of T cell changes during pregnancy in multiple sclerosis. Some clones are missing from TCRdb's copy, which holds only in-frame ones; the method was immunoSEQ multiplex PCR. The table lists tens of thousands of clones, about 92% of them singletons. The source was peripheral blood, collected in the third trimester of pregnancy. All receptors derive from a female donor in good health, enrolled as a control in a pregnancy study.

The chain couples TRBV10-3 to TRBJ2-1; TRBD2 aligns across 9 bases. CDR1 and CDR2 (germline): ENHRY, SYGVKD. After removal of 0 bases from V and 5 bases from J, the junction contained 8 bases not matched to a gene. CDR3 size: 17 residues. The CDR3 sequence: CAISESKASGDNNEQFF. The CDR3 nucleotides read TGTGCCATCAGTGAGTCGAAGGCTAGCGGGGATAACAATGAGCAGTTCTTC.

This clone was found a few times. The chain uses TRBV19 and TRBJ2-3; TRBD2 matches 8 bases. CDR1 and CDR2 from the germline V gene are LNHDA and SQIVND (reference sequence). After removal of 6 bases from V and 3 bases from J, the junction contained 8 bases not matched to a gene. This CDR3 comprises 15 residues. The CDR3 sequence is CASRPEGLGTDTQYF. CDR3 nucleotides: TGTGCCAGTAGACCCGAGGGACTAGGGACAGATACGCAGTATTTT.

The V gene is TRBV7-9, the J gene TRBJ1-3; 7 bases align to TRBD1. In germline, CDR1 is SEHNR, CDR2 FQNEAQ (reference sequence). The CDR3 is made up of 14 amino acids. V was clipped by 5 bases and J by 4 bases; unmatched bases: 5. In DNA form, the CDR3 reads TGTGCCAGCAGCACCGACAGGGAAGGAAACACCATATATTTT. As protein: CASSTDREGNTIYF.

The chain combines TRBV15 with TRBJ1-2, with D tentatively TRBD1 (5 bases). Germline lookup yields CDR1 LNHNV and CDR2 YYDKDF (reference sequence). CDR3 size: 14 residues. Trimming shortened V by 1 base and J by 7 bases, and 13 bases separated the two germline ends. This chain's CDR3 is CATSRARVEGGYTF. The DNA for the CDR3 is TGTGCCACCAGCAGAGCCAGGGTGGAGGGTGGCTACACCTTC. Full variable domain (rest looked up from reference TRBV15 and TRBJ1-2): DAMVIQNPRYQVTQFGKPVTLSCSQTLNHNVMYWYQQKSSQAPKLLFHYYDKDFNNEADTPDNFQSRRPNTSFCFLDIRSPGLGDTAMYLCATSRARVEGGYTFGSGTRLTVV.

The rearrangement links TRBV11-3 to TRBJ2-1, with 7 bases lining up with TRBD2. The CDR3 extends over 14 amino acids. After removal of 5 bases from V and 7 bases from J, the junction contained 8 bases not matched to a gene. The V gene's germline CDR1 is SGHNT and CDR2 YENEEA. CDR3 sequence reads: CASSPGREINEQFF. CDR3 sequence (DNA): TGTGCCAGCAGCCCCGGGCGGGAGATAAATGAGCAGTTCTTC.

The J gene is TRBJ2-7, the V gene TRBV6-1, with a possible D match to TRBD1 (6 bases). V was trimmed by 4 bases and J by 3 bases, leaving 19 bases between them. The length of the CDR3 is 16 residues. The germline V gene encodes CDR1 MNHNS and CDR2 SASEGT. The CDR3 loop reads CASSGSRTEIYYEQYF. CDR3 nucleotide sequence: TGTGCCAGCAGTGGGTCGCGGACAGAAATTTACTACGAGCAGTACTTC.

The V call is TRBV6-5, the J call TRBJ2-5; 7 nucleotides agree with TRBD1. The CDR3 length is 15 residues. Germline CDR1 MNHEY, CDR2 SVGAGI. V dropped 2 bases and J dropped 5; count of bases not matched to a gene: 8. As DNA, the CDR3 is TGTGCCAGCAGTTACACACGACAGGGCTCGGAGACCCAGTACTTC. It encodes CASSYTRQGSETQYF.

V is TRBV2 and J is TRBJ2-3, with D hard to call. This CDR3 contains 13 residues. Germline V lookup: CDR1 SNHLY, CDR2 FYNNEI. V was pared by 4 bases and J by 4 bases, with 9 bases between. CDR3 loop: CASSGHRSDTQYF. The CDR3 nucleotides read TGTGCCAGCAGTGGCCATAGATCAGATACGCAGTATTTT.

The chain joins TRBV19 to TRBJ1-5; 7 bases are a match to TRBD1. With 6 bases clipped from V and 2 bases from J, the junction kept 4 bases outside the gene matches. Germline CDR1 reads LNHDA; CDR2 reads SQIVND (reference sequence). The CDR3 has 14 amino acids. CDR3 in amino acids: CASSRGTGNQPQHF. CDR3 DNA: TGTGCCAGTAGCCGTGGGACAGGCAATCAGCCCCAGCATTTT.

J is TRBJ2-7 and V is TRBV18; the D gene is possibly TRBD2 (7 bases). This CDR3 has 16 residues. The ends were cut back, 3 bases at V and 2 bases at J, with 17 bases in the middle. Germline-derived CDR1 and CDR2 are KGHSH and LQKENI. CDR3 in DNA: TGTGCCAGCTCACCGGGGGGGGGCTTTGGGACCTACGAGCAGTACTTC. Translation gives CASSPGGGFGTYEQYF. The full variable domain, its missing parts supplied by reference TRBV18 and TRBJ2-7, is NAGVMQNPRHLVRRRGQEARLRCSPMKGHSHVYWYRQLPEEGLKFMVYLQKENIIDESGMPKERFSAEFPKEGPSILRIQQVVRGDSAAYFCASSPGGGFGTYEQYFGPGTRLTVT.

The V call is TRBV7-2, the J call TRBJ1-1; TRBD1 aligns across 8 bases. J gave up 3 bases and V 6 bases, and 9 bases lay outside the gene matches. CDR3 length: 15 residues. Germline loops: CDR1 SGHTA, CDR2 FQGNSA. CDR3 sequence: CASRFQTGEDTEAFF. The CDR3 DNA follows: TGTGCCAGCAGATTCCAGACAGGGGAGGACACTGAAGCTTTCTTT. Combining the CDR3 with reference TRBV7-2 and TRBJ1-1 gives the whole variable domain GAGVSQSPSNKVTEKGKDVELRCDPISGHTALYWYRQSLGQGLEFLIYFQGNSAPDKSGLPSDRFSAERTGGSVSTLTIQRTQQEDSAVYLCASRFQTGEDTEAFFGQGTRLTVV.

The rearrangement links TRBV30 to TRBJ1-4, with D uncertain. The V gene's germline CDR1 is GTSNPN and CDR2 SVGIG (reference sequence). V lost 2 bases to trimming and J lost 3 bases, with 19 bases between them. The CDR3 runs 17 residues. The CDR3 sequence: CAWSPRHGVGANEKLFF. The CDR3 region has the DNA TGTGCCTGGAGTCCCCGACACGGGGTTGGTGCTAATGAAAAACTGTTTTTT. The full variable domain, completed using reference TRBV30 and TRBJ1-4, is SQTIHQWPATLVQPVGSPLSLECTVEGTSNPNLYWYRQAAGRGLQLLFYSVGIGQISSEVPQNLSASRPQDRQFILSSKKLLLSDSGFYLCAWSPRHGVGANEKLFFGSGTQLSVL.

The V and J genes are TRBV14 and TRBJ1-2, with TRBD1 as a possible D gene (5 bases). The CDR3 spans 13 residues. V lost 3 bases, J lost 2 bases, and 7 bases lay in between. The V gene's germline CDR1 is SGHDN and CDR2 FVKESK. The CDR3 sequence is CASSHTGNYGYTF. CDR3 nucleotide sequence: TGTGCCAGCAGCCATACAGGCAACTATGGCTACACCTTC. The variable domain in full, completed from reference TRBV14 and TRBJ1-2, reads EAGVTQFPSHSVIEKGQTVTLRCDPISGHDNLYWYRRVMGKEIKFLLHFVKESKQDESGMPNNRFLAERTGGTYSTLKVQPAELEDSGVYFCASSHTGNYGYTFGSGTRLTVV.

This chain uses TRBV30 with TRBJ1-5; D is perhaps TRBD1 (6 bases). The ends were cut back, 5 bases at V and 7 bases at J, with 15 bases in the middle. The V gene's germline CDR1 is GTSNPN and CDR2 SVGIG (reference sequence). CDR3 length equals 13 residues. The CDR3 protein is CAWGTGGGQPQHF. CDR3 bases: TGTGCCTGGGGTACGGGGGGCGGGCAGCCCCAGCATTTT.

This clone was counted a few times. The rearrangement links TRBV5-1 to TRBJ1-4; D possibly corresponds to TRBD1 (5 bases). This CDR3 is 17 amino acids long. V shed 4 bases and J shed 0 bases, with 16 bases lying between them. The germline CDR1 and CDR2 sequences are SGHRS and YFSETQ. The CDR3, as DNA: TGCGCCAGCAGCGAAGGGGCCAAACATGCAACTAATGAAAAACTGTTTTTT. Its translation is CASSEGAKHATNEKLFF.